A selection of T cell receptor beta chains follows, all from one sample in a study of blood T cell repertoires in COVID-19. The protocol was immunoSEQ multiplex PCR, while the TCRdb copy is restricted to in-frame clones and leaves out a portion. The sample shows 250,000 to 350,000 clones, 65% to 85% of them seen only once. Source material: peripheral blood. Receptors were obtained from a person aged 65-85 years with COVID-19, enrolled during active disease. CDR3s include the opening cysteine and the closing phenylalanine or tryptophan. A D gene is named only where the DNA matches it firmly.

>TRBJ2-2|NA|TRBV10-3
CAIRPSENTGELFF
>TRBJ2-3|TRBD2|TRBV2
CASSDQRGATDTQYF
>TRBJ1-1|NA|TRBV4-1
CASSQGGLTEAFF
>TRBJ2-1|NA|TRBV19
CASSITGRSYNEQFF
>TRBJ2-3|NA|TRBV9
CASSVAGVVDTQYF
>TRBJ1-5|TRBD1|TRBV19
CASSDRGNQPQHF
>TRBJ1-2|TRBD1|TRBV6-5
CASTITGGRGYTF
>TRBJ2-5|TRBD2|TRBV3-1/TRBV3-2
CASSQVFSSGGVETQYF
>TRBJ1-1|TRBD1|TRBV5-1
CASSSTGTGRGNTEAFF
>TRBJ1-6|NA|TRBV6-2/TRBV6-3
CASSLDNNSPLHF
>TRBJ2-1|NA|TRBV12-3/TRBV12-4
CASSLLRNEQFF
>TRBJ2-7|NA|TRBV5-1
CASSSRQSSNYEQYF
>TRBJ2-7|NA|TRBV7-2
CASSSQTGSYEQYF
>TRBJ2-1|TRBD2|TRBV7-2
CASSSGTISFF
>TRBJ2-3|NA|TRBV7-2
CASSQRRGPTQYF
>TRBJ1-1|TRBD1|TRBV7-9
CASSLGTGMNTEAFF
>TRBJ1-4|NA|TRBV28
CASSLGAGLYEKLFF
>TRBJ1-2|NA|TRBV19
CASNDSYLRKVGYTF
>TRBJ1-1|NA|TRBV6-2/TRBV6-3
CASSRDRNTEAFF
>TRBJ1-4|NA|TRBV5-5
CASSAHRASNEKLFF
>TRBJ2-1|NA|TRBV14
CASSRHSGGGSEQFF
>TRBJ2-7|TRBD1|TRBV7-2
CASSRSVSTGSNEQYF
>TRBJ1-1|NA|TRBV29-1
CSVRGVVYLDEAFF
>TRBJ2-5|NA|TRBV13
CASSERDGKTQYF
>TRBJ2-1|NA|TRBV6-5
CASTRGRYNEQFF
>TRBJ2-1|NA|TRBV19
CASSIDPPRDEQFF
>TRBJ2-1|TRBD2|TRBV4-2
CASSQSGTSGGAAVYNEQFF
>TRBJ2-2|TRBD2|TRBV4-1
CASSQRLAGDTGELFF
>TRBJ2-1|NA|TRBV6-5
CASSYRPQGHEQFF
>TRBJ2-7|NA|TRBV5-1
CASSLGRSGYEQYF
>TRBJ2-4|TRBD1|TRBV2
CASSEGTGSAKNIQYF
>TRBJ1-4|NA|TRBV4-3
CASSQMRATNEKLFF
>TRBJ2-1|TRBD1|TRBV20-1
CSARVGQGEFF
>TRBJ1-3|NA|TRBV5-1
CASSPQSSGNTIYF
>TRBJ2-1|TRBD2|TRBV7-3
CASSRPGTSGAGSYNEQFF